This TCR beta chain was retrieved from a study of sequential checkpoint blockade in melanoma (dated by TCRdb to between 2019 and 2020). Looking at the study overall: Using 1:1 randomization, the trial assigned patients either to first-line nivolumab followed by ipilimumab (arm A) or to ipilimumab followed by nivolumab (arm B). Maintenance nivolumab was given following each of the two trial sequences.

The sample's treatment or condition, from its label and the paper: randomized to nivolumab then ipilimumab (arm A) or the reverse (arm B). None of the trial patients had been given prior DNA-damaging chemotherapy. Live CD3+CD8+ cells negative for CD19 and CD56 were sorted from thawed PBMCs on a FACS Aria II flow cytometer. Samples were obtained from patients with melanoma enrolled in CheckMate 064, a randomized, open-label phase II trial of sequential checkpoint blockade. Leukapheresis was used to collect peripheral blood mononuclear cells, which were then purified with Ficoll-Paque and frozen in human serum with roughly 10% DMSO. Purity of sorted blood CD3+CD8+ cells was verified at >95% immediately after sorting, followed by DNA extraction. The study at large found these results: Validation of the response-prediction model combining TCR metrics and mutation burden is needed in larger, independent patient cohorts.

Taken from cysteine to phenylalanine, the CDR3 has 15 residues. This entry keeps only the CDR3 DNA: 45 bases, framed from base 1. CDR1 is given as SGHVS and CDR2 as FQNEAQ, both from the germline V gene. V and J lose 1 base and 0 bases, and a span of 7 bases separates them. As regards this clone: Which antigen it targets is not known. One base away there is no much larger clone; base qualities are not given.

TCRbeta CDR3 regions were immunosequenced from genomic DNA with the immunoSEQ Assay. Genomic DNA was amplified by bias-controlled multiplex PCR before high-throughput sequencing. From the authors' description of their analysis: To quantify the absolute abundance of each unique TCRbeta CDR3 region, the sequences were collapsed and filtered. Clonality was defined as 1 minus Pielou's evenness and was calculated using productive rearrangements only. A previously published method was used to identify clones with significantly greater frequencies in on-treatment samples than in baseline samples. The source is immuneACCESS, and TCRdb retained only in-frame sequences with V and J called. Part of the clones is not carried over; for the studies checked, unresolved V genes explain less than half of this, and the remainder is unexplained. V and J calls and clone size are those listed in that table; D and trimming were worked out from the DNA. The sample data list almost 20,000 clones, and 65% to 90% of these were observed just once. Over 50% of the sample is taken by the ten largest.

This material consisted of CD8+ T cells sorted from blood (inferred from file names), taken from a patient given nivolumab and ipilimumab in sequence. Here the chain combines TRBV7-8 and TRBJ1-3, with TRBD1 perhaps the D gene, on 5 matching bases. The TCR originated in a human donor with melanoma. The CDR3 sequence is CASSLGTPSGNTIYF. The nucleotide sequence reads as follows: TGTGCCAGCAGCTTAGGGACACCCTCTGGAAACACCATATATTTT.